One and the same sample provided the 27 T cell receptor beta chains below, sequenced in a study of human T cells and chemical hapten exposure. Using its own MiXCR run on the RACE reads, TCRdb lists one record per CDR3 protein. The profile shows 90,000 or so distinct CDR3 sequences, 7.5% to 9.5% of them singletons. The sample's time point: pre-sensitization, week 0. Treatment reported: therapeutic diphenylcyclopropenone sensitization with weekly scalp DPC. Sequences were derived from whole blood, sampled in connection with sensitization to the hapten diphenylcyclopropenone (DPC). The receptors come from a man aged 35 to 55 with alopecia areata. Some clones in this sample may be carry-over from other donors' samples.

This clonotype came up a few times. The chain joins TRBV6-2 or TRBV6-3 to TRBJ2-3; the D gene is possibly TRBD1 (5 bases). The germline gives CDR1 MNHEY, CDR2 SVGEGT. The CDR3 runs to 15 residues. Trimming stripped 2 bases from V and 0 bases from J, with 9 bases between. CDR3 DNA sequence: TGTGCCAGCAGTTACGACAGCGCTAGCACAGATACGCAGTATTTT. Its translation is CASSYDSASTDTQYF.

This clonotype was picked up a small number of times. The rearrangement joins TRBV27 to TRBJ2-3, with 7 bases aligning to TRBD2. Germline trimming cut 3 bases from V and 6 bases from J; bases unmatched to any gene: 9. The CDR3 is 15 amino acids. Germline V gives CDR1 MNHEY, CDR2 SMNVEV (reference sequence). CDR3 sequence: CASSFGGRGLDTQYF. The CDR3 DNA reads TGTGCCAGCAGTTTTGGCGGGAGAGGGTTGGATACGCAGTATTTT.

This clonotype was observed a few times. The V call is TRBV27, the J call TRBJ1-5, with D unresolved. The CDR3 runs 14 residues. The V end lost 6 bases, the J end lost 2 bases, and 11 bases lay between the germline ends. The germline CDR1 and CDR2 sequences are MNHEY and SMNVEV (reference sequence). CDR3 sequence (DNA): TGTGCCAGCAGCCCATGGGGAGGCAATCAGCCCCAGCATTTT. Amino acid sequence: CASSPWGGNQPQHF.

This chain uses TRBV7-2 with TRBJ2-7; TRBD1 is a possible D gene (5 bases). The ends were cut back, 2 bases at V and 2 bases at J, with 7 bases in the middle. CDR1 is SGHTA, CDR2 FQGNSA, per germline. This CDR3 has 13 residues. CDR3 bases: TGTGCCAGCAGCTTAAGGGGCACCTACGAGCAGTACTTC. It codes for CASSLRGTYEQYF.

At least ten counts were recorded for this clonotype. This sequence joins TRBV29-1 and TRBJ2-3, with D unclear. V was pared by 7 bases and J by 4 bases, with 9 bases between. The CDR3 loop spans 11 amino acids. Germline CDR1 and CDR2: SQVTM and ANQGSEA. The CDR3, as DNA: TGCAGCGCGAATCGGGCAGATACGCAGTATTTT. It yields the protein CSANRADTQYF.

The chain has TRBV19 and TRBJ2-3; the D is unclear. The germline V and J ends were trimmed by 7 bases and 2 bases, with 16 bases remaining between them. The CDR3 runs to 15 residues. Germline V CDR1 and CDR2: LNHDA, SQIVND (reference sequence). CDR3 sequence: CASTESGALTDTQYF. The CDR3 DNA follows: TGTGCCAGTACGGAATCCGGAGCACTCACAGATACGCAGTATTTT.

This clonotype showed up many times. The chain links TRBV27 to TRBJ2-1; 15 bases fit TRBD2. This CDR3 comprises 21 residues. Germline trimming cut 10 bases from V and 0 bases from J; bases unmatched to any gene: 19. CDR1 is MNHEY and CDR2 is SMNVEV in the germline V gene (reference sequence). The CDR3 reads CATERTGTSGRFWSSYNEQFF. The CDR3 bases are TGTGCCACCGAACGAACCGGGACTAGCGGGAGGTTTTGGAGCTCCTACAATGAGCAGTTCTTC.

This chain links TRBV7-3 with TRBJ2-3, with 7 bases that match TRBD2. Trimming took 0 bases from V and 2 from J; bases not matched to a gene: 2. This CDR3 is built from 15 residues. Germline V gene sequence: CDR1 SGHTA, CDR2 FQGTGA. CDR3 coding DNA: TGTGCCAGCAGCTTAACGGGACTACACACAGATACGCAGTATTTT. Its translation is CASSLTGLHTDTQYF.

As concerns this clonotype: A much larger clone lies a single base off, so this may be a read error. This chain joins TRBV6-2 or TRBV6-3 and TRBJ1-3; maybe TRBD1 (5 bases). The germline gives CDR1 MNHEY, CDR2 SVGEGT. The CDR3 has 12 amino acids. This CDR3 is CASSYSTDSPTF. CDR3 sequence (DNA): TGTGCCAGCAGTTACTCCACCGACAGTCCGACTTTT.

This clonotype has more than one count but fewer than ten. This chain links TRBV4-3 with TRBJ2-7; 7 bases match TRBD1. This CDR3 has 14 amino acids. The germline V gene has CDR1 LGHNA and CDR2 YSLEER. V was pared by 1 base and J by 3 bases, with 3 bases of the junction left unmatched. The CDR3 region is CASSQGTGYYEQYF. CDR3 nucleotides: TGCGCCAGCAGCCAAGGGACAGGCTACTACGAGCAGTACTTC.

This clonotype was seen repeatedly, ten times or more. V is TRBV5-8 and J is TRBJ1-4, with D possibly matching TRBD1 (6 bases). The CDR3 sequence is 18 residues long. V lost 3 bases, J lost 2 bases, and 20 bases lay in between. CDR1 and CDR2 (germline): SGHTS, YDEGEE. CDR3 loop: CASSSGQSSTATNEKLFF. The CDR3 DNA reads TGTGCCAGCAGCTCCGGACAGTCGTCCACGGCGACTAATGAAAAACTGTTTTTT.

Here the CDR3 DNA reads TGTGCCAGCGCCCGAGCCTACGAGCAGTACTTC. Its protein is CASARAYEQYF. The chain recombines TRBV27 with TRBJ2-7; D gene ambiguous. Germline V CDR1 and CDR2: MNHEY, SMNVEV (reference sequence). The CDR3 contains 11 residues. Trimming pared 8 bases from V and 2 bases from J, leaving 7 bases between.

The chain carries TRBV29-1 and TRBJ2-1; 14 nucleotides line up with TRBD2. V lost 7 bases to trimming and J lost 10 bases; unmatched junction nucleotides: 6. Germline V gene lookup returns CDR1 SQVTM and CDR2 ANQGSEA. The CDR3 spans 13 residues. The CDR3 DNA sequence: TGCAGCGGCCGACTAGCGGGAGGGCGCGAGCAGTTCTTC. Its translation is CSGRLAGGREQFF.

This clonotype was recorded at least ten times. This chain uses TRBV4-1 with TRBJ1-1; 8 positions match TRBD1. Unmatched junction bases numbered 7, after V lost 3 bases and J lost 4 bases. This CDR3 region has 15 residues. In germline, CDR1 is MGHRA, CDR2 YSYEKL. For the CDR3, the DNA is TGCGCCAGCAGCCACCTCAGGGGGCCTATCACTGAAGCTTTCTTT. Translating it yields CASSHLRGPITEAFF.

This clonotype turned up a few times. The chain employs TRBV12-3 or TRBV12-4 and TRBJ2-1; 11 bases map to TRBD2. The CDR3 is 14 amino acids. With 6 bases clipped from V and 6 bases from J, the junction kept 4 bases outside the gene matches. DNA of the CDR3: TGTGCCAGCAGCCGACTAGCGGGAATCAATGAGCAGTTCTTC. It is translated as CASSRLAGINEQFF.

The rearrangement links TRBV5-5 to TRBJ1-3; D is unclear. CDR1 is SGHKS and CDR2 is YYEKEE in the germline V gene (reference sequence). This CDR3 is 15 amino acids long. V lost 3 bases, J lost 0 bases, and 10 bases lay in between. The CDR3 loop reads CASSSGFGSGNTIYF. The CDR3 DNA reads TGTGCCAGCAGCTCCGGTTTTGGCTCTGGAAACACCATATATTTT.

This clonotype was counted only a few times. The chain recombines TRBV29-1 with TRBJ2-7; D perhaps matches TRBD2 (6 bases). With 4 bases removed from V and 1 base from J, the gap between germline ends came to 11 bases. The CDR3 runs to 13 residues. Germline loops: CDR1 SQVTM, CDR2 ANQGSEA. CDR3 sequence reads: CSVADSGSYEQYV. The CDR3 nucleotides read TGCAGCGTTGCTGATAGCGGTTCCTACGAGCAGTACGTC.

This clonotype showed up just a few times. The chain couples TRBV27 to TRBJ1-5; D is uncertain. The CDR3 is 18 residues long. Trimming cost V 6 bases and J 2 bases, with 23 bases left between them. Germline values: CDR1 MNHEY, CDR2 SMNVEV (reference sequence). The chain's CDR3 is CASSLMFRSRLGNQPQHF. In DNA, the CDR3 is TGTGCCAGCAGCCTAATGTTCAGGTCCAGGTTAGGCAATCAGCCCCAGCATTTT.

Many counts were recorded for this clonotype. The V gene is TRBV6-5, the J gene TRBJ1-3, with D maybe TRBD1 (6 bases). Germline V lookup: CDR1 MNHEY, CDR2 SVGAGI. V shed 4 bases and J shed 2 bases, with 21 bases lying between them. The CDR3 length is 18 residues. The DNA for the CDR3 is TGTGCCAGCAGTTTTCTACGGGGGGCTCTGAGGACTGGAAACACCATATATTTT. It encodes CASSFLRGALRTGNTIYF.

The CDR3 region has the DNA TGTGCCAGCAGTTTTCTCCCGGGACTAGCGGGAGTTAGCTCCTACAATGAGCAGTTCTTC. It is translated as CASSFLPGLAGVSSYNEQFF. This chain connects TRBV6-2 or TRBV6-3 to TRBJ2-1; 14 bases map to TRBD2. Germline values: CDR1 MNHEY, CDR2 SVGEGT. There are 20 residues in the CDR3. With V trimmed by 4 bases and J by 0 bases, 11 bases remained unmatched.

At least ten counts were recorded for this clonotype. V and J are TRBV14 and TRBJ1-1; tentative D call: TRBD1 (5 bases). From germline, CDR1 is SGHDN and CDR2 FVKESK. The CDR3 runs 15 residues. The V end lost 0 bases, the J end lost 1 base, and 9 bases lay between the germline ends. The CDR3 loop is CASSQDEGRNTEAFF. The CDR3 DNA follows: TGTGCCAGCAGCCAAGATGAGGGGAGGAACACTGAAGCTTTCTTT.

This clonotype was found many times. The chain recombines TRBV6-2 or TRBV6-3 with TRBJ2-6; 9 nucleotides align to TRBD2. Trimming took 0 bases from V and 1 from J; bases not matched to a gene: 7. The CDR3 spans 19 residues. In germline, CDR1 is MNHEY, CDR2 SVGEGT. CDR3 nucleotides: TGTGCCAGCAGTTACTCAGCGGCGGGAGGGCCGTCTGGGGCCAACGTCCTGACTTTC. It is translated as CASSYSAAGGPSGANVLTF.

This clonotype was counted only a few times. The gene calls are TRBV24-1 and TRBJ2-1, with 9 bases fitting TRBD2. The germline CDR1 and CDR2 sequences are KGHDR and SFDVKD. V was pared by 7 bases and J by 3 bases, with 6 bases of the junction left unmatched. The CDR3 has 15 residues. Here the CDR3 DNA reads TGTGCCACCAGCCGATCTAGCGGGGACTACAATGAGCAGTTCTTC. It translates to CATSRSSGDYNEQFF.

This clonotype was seen at least ten times. The J gene is TRBJ2-3, the V gene TRBV14, with 14 bases identical to TRBD2. The J segment lost 1 base and the V segment lost 5 bases, leaving 2 bases of the junction unmatched. Germline CDR1 is SGHDN and CDR2 is FVKESK. This CDR3 has 16 residues. CDR3 DNA sequence: TGTGCCAGCAGCAAGGGACTAGCGGGGGGCACAGATACGCAGTATTTT. It codes for CASSKGLAGGTDTQYF.

The table lists this clonotype with a few counts. V and J are TRBV20-1 and TRBJ2-3; perhaps TRBD1 as D (5 bases). The germline V gene has CDR1 DFQATT and CDR2 SNEGSKA (reference sequence). Trimming stripped 3 bases from V and 2 bases from J, with 12 bases between. The CDR3 runs to 14 residues. The CDR3 region has the DNA TGCAGTGCTAGGAAGGACACCACCACAGATACGCAGTATTTT. Translation gives CSARKDTTTDTQYF.

The chain uses TRBV4-3 and TRBJ1-6, with D perhaps TRBD1 (6 bases). CDR3 size: 16 residues. V dropped 4 bases and J dropped 8 bases, with 18 bases sitting between them. Per germline, CDR1 LGHNA and CDR2 YSLEER. Here the CDR3 reads CASSRLYRDTDSPLHF. CDR3 DNA: TGCGCCAGCAGCCGACTATATCGGGACACAGATTCACCCCTCCACTTT.

The table lists this clonotype with many counts. The CDR3 sequence: CASTTQREGTREQFF. Here the CDR3 DNA reads TGTGCCAGTACCACACAGCGGGAGGGCACCCGTGAGCAGTTCTTC. The V call is TRBV19, the J call TRBJ2-1; 10 bases are shared with TRBD2. CDR1 and CDR2 (germline): LNHDA, SQIVND (reference sequence). Trimming at V came to 7 bases and at J to 9 bases, leaving 12 bases not matched to a gene. This CDR3 region has 15 residues.